Listed below are T cell receptor beta chains from one sample, sequenced in a study of blood T cell repertoires in COVID-19. The data were produced by immunoSEQ multiplex PCR, yet TCRdb's version contains in-frame clones alone and is incomplete. Among 210,000 or so clones, 85% to 90% were seen once, and the ten largest hold 1.5%. The material sequenced was peripheral blood. The receptors shown here come from a man between 18 and 29 years old with active or convalescent COVID-19. The CDR3 runs from the conserved cysteine through the conserved F or W. D genes are given only for firm matches. For some rows the clone size is stated as once, few or many, or as a class when expanded; others skip it.

clone_size	v_call	d_call	j_call	cdr3_aa	cdr3_nt
NA	TRBV11-2	NA	TRBJ2-3	CASSLVPTPGGTQYF	TGTGCCAGCAGCTTAGTCCCAACCCCCGGGGGTACGCAGTATTTT
NA	TRBV4-1	NA	TRBJ2-1	CASSPPPPIGEQFF	TGCGCCAGCAGCCCTCCCCCCCCCATCGGGGAGCAGTTCTTC
NA	TRBV28	NA	TRBJ1-1	CASSPPPGVNTEAFF	TGTGCCAGCAGCCCCCCTCCGGGGGTGAACACTGAAGCTTTCTTT
NA	TRBV10-1	NA	TRBJ2-1	CASSEASGSYNEQFF	TGCGCCAGCAGTGAAGCCAGCGGCTCCTACAATGAGCAGTTCTTC
NA	TRBV24-1	NA	TRBJ1-2	CATSDQGRSYTF	TGTGCCACCAGTGACCAGGGTCGGAGCTACACCTTC
NA	TRBV7-8	NA	TRBJ2-3	CASSPSLKWPDTQYF	TGTGCCAGCAGCCCCTCCCTGAAGTGGCCAGATACGCAGTATTTT
NA	TRBV19	TRBD1	TRBJ1-6	CASRGDRAKNSPLHF	TGTGCCAGTAGGGGGGACAGGGCCAAGAATTCACCCCTCCACTTT
NA	TRBV4-2	NA	TRBJ1-1	CASSQDGEAEAFF	TGTGCCAGCAGCCAAGACGGGGAGGCTGAAGCTTTCTTT
NA	TRBV27	NA	TRBJ1-2	CASSLSRVGGYTF	TGTGCCAGCAGTTTATCCCGGGTCGGGGGCTACACCTTC
NA	TRBV29-1	TRBD1	TRBJ2-3	CSVLRGGEADTQYF	TGCAGCGTCCTGAGAGGGGGCGAGGCAGATACGCAGTATTTT
NA	TRBV6-2/TRBV6-3	NA	TRBJ1-5	CASSYAENQPQHF	TGTGCCAGCAGTTATGCGGAAAATCAGCCCCAGCATTTT
once	TRBV19	TRBD1	TRBJ1-2	CASSTDRESNYGYTF	TGTGCCAGTAGTACCGACAGGGAATCTAACTATGGCTACACCTTC
NA	TRBV29-1	TRBD1	TRBJ2-3	CSVEQITAGGQYF	TGCAGCGTTGAACAGATTACGGCAGGGGGGCAGTATTTT
NA	TRBV3-1/TRBV3-2	NA	TRBJ2-7	CASSPRVDEQYF	TGTGCCAGCAGCCCCCGGGTGGACGAGCAGTACTTC
NA	TRBV2	TRBD2	TRBJ2-5	CASSELAGGPETQYF	TGTGCCAGCAGTGAACTAGCGGGAGGGCCAGAGACCCAGTACTTC
once	TRBV23-1	TRBD2	TRBJ2-7	CASSLTGTSGRRLGEQYF	TGCGCCAGCAGTCTAACTGGGACTAGCGGGAGAAGACTAGGCGAGCAGTACTTC
NA	TRBV27	TRBD1	TRBJ1-6	CASSDRGTTSPLHF	TGTGCCAGCAGCGACAGGGGGACAACCTCACCCCTCCACTTT
NA	TRBV10-2	NA	TRBJ2-1	CASTTASNEQFF	TGCGCCAGCACTACTGCCTCCAATGAGCAGTTCTTC
NA	TRBV7-2	TRBD1	TRBJ1-2	CASSLVRGQSRYGYTF	TGTGCCAGCAGCTTAGTCCGGGGACAGTCACGTTATGGCTACACCTTC
NA	TRBV21-1	NA	TRBJ1-5	CASSKGEKPGRNSNQPQHF	TGTGCCAGCAGCAAGGGAGAGAAACCAGGACGCAATAGCAATCAGCCCCAGCATTTT
NA	TRBV7-2	TRBD1	TRBJ2-2	CASSTGGAFPGELFF	TGTGCCAGCAGTACAGGGGGCGCGTTCCCCGGGGAGCTGTTTTTT
NA	TRBV18	TRBD2	TRBJ2-1	CASPGLRSDEQFF	TGTGCCAGCCCGGGACTAAGGTCGGATGAGCAGTTCTTC
once	TRBV3-1/TRBV3-2	TRBD2	TRBJ2-1	CASSQERTSGAHEQFF	TGTGCCAGCAGCCAAGAGCGGACTAGCGGTGCACATGAGCAGTTCTTC
NA	TRBV30	TRBD1	TRBJ1-3	CAWNTGQGTGNTIYF	TGTGCCTGGAATACCGGACAGGGGACTGGAAACACCATATATTTT
many	TRBV6-4	NA	TRBJ2-3	CAIATTPTDTQYF	TGTGCCATCGCGACGACACCCACAGATACGCAGTATTTT
NA	TRBV28	NA	TRBJ1-1	CASNIYQGSGAEAFF	TGTGCCAGCAATATATACCAGGGTTCGGGCGCTGAAGCTTTCTTT
NA	TRBV19	TRBD1	TRBJ1-5	CASSTGQGNQPQHF	TGTGCCAGTAGTACCGGACAGGGGAATCAGCCCCAGCATTTT
NA	TRBV3-1/TRBV3-2	TRBD1	TRBJ2-7	CASSPGGTGDLGYF	TGTGCCAGCAGTCCAGGGGGGACAGGGGATTTGGGGTACTTC
NA	TRBV2	TRBD2	TRBJ2-3	CASSEEVAGWGDTQYF	TGTGCCAGCAGTGAAGAGGTAGCGGGATGGGGAGATACGCAGTATTTT
NA	TRBV28	NA	TRBJ1-2	CASSFTAVYGYTF	TGTGCCAGCAGTTTTACAGCCGTCTATGGCTACACCTTC
NA	TRBV18	TRBD1	TRBJ1-1	CASSLKTQGLGRVLAEAFF	TGTGCCAGCTCACTTAAAACACAGGGGCTAGGCAGGGTTTTGGCTGAAGCTTTCTTT
NA	TRBV19	NA	TRBJ1-1	CASSMAGRGSTEAFF	TGTGCCAGTAGTATGGCCGGCAGGGGATCCACTGAAGCTTTCTTT
once	TRBV10-2	NA	TRBJ1-2	CASLGGSYGYTF	TGCGCCAGCCTCGGAGGGTCCTATGGCTACACCTTC
NA	TRBV6-5	NA	TRBJ2-3	CASSWRGGGPDTQYF	TGTGCCAGCAGTTGGCGGGGCGGGGGCCCAGATACGCAGTATTTT
NA	TRBV19	NA	TRBJ2-3	CASSTRGQRTDTQYF	TGTGCCAGTAGTACCCGAGGACAGCGCACAGATACGCAGTATTTT